The present TCR beta chain was sequenced within a study of beta chain features in type 1 diabetes. Study-wide points: A potential PCR bias toward shorter templates would be equal in patient and control samples. Across patients, naive, central memory and Treg TCRB repertoires exhibited apparently greater similarity than was observed across healthy donors.

This CDR3 is 16 amino acids long. The trim removed 5 bases at V and 0 bases at J, leaving 7 bases unmatched. CDR1 and CDR2 (germline): MNHEY, SMNVEV (reference sequence). Reverse transcribing all isolated RNA meant expressed TCRB transcripts were sequenced. The method was immunoSEQ multiplex PCR; TCRdb's version includes in-frame clones alone and lacks a portion of them. Of hundreds of thousands of clones in the sample, about a sixth were seen once. Of note for this clone: The antigen is unknown.

The sequencing sample was made of naive CD4+ T cells from blood. The sequence was obtained from a young woman in good health. The chain is built from TRBV27 and TRBJ1-2; the match to TRBD1 covers 9 bases. The CDR3 DNA follows: TGTGCCAGCAGTCCCGGGACAGGGAGATCTAACTATGGCTACACCTTC. Translating gives CASSPGTGRSNYGYTF.